The rows below give T cell receptor beta chains drawn from one sample of a study of blood T cell repertoires in COVID-19. TCRdb keeps only in-frame clones here, not all; method: immunoSEQ multiplex PCR. This sample has around 250,000 clones, with 70% to 90% found just once. The sequencing sample was made of PBMCs or T cells enriched from blood (not recorded which). All receptors derive from a woman aged 45 to 65 who had been exposed to COVID-19. The CDR3 runs from the conserved cysteine through the conserved F or W. Fields, in order: D gene, clone size, V gene, J gene, CDR3 protein, CDR3 DNA. A D gene is named only where the DNA matches it firmly. Only part of the rows carry a size: once, few, many, or a class if the clone is expanded.

D gene: NA; clone size: NA; V gene: TRBV19; J gene: TRBJ1-3; CDR3 protein: CASSVTGSGNTIYF; CDR3 DNA: TGTGCCAGTAGTGTGACAGGCTCTGGAAACACCATATATTTT
D gene: NA; clone size: NA; V gene: TRBV25-1; J gene: TRBJ1-2; CDR3 protein: CASSQGLGYTF; CDR3 DNA: TGTGCCAGCAGCCAGGGTCTAGGCTACACCTTC
D gene: NA; clone size: NA; V gene: TRBV6-2/TRBV6-3; J gene: TRBJ1-6; CDR3 protein: CASSFQGMSSYNSPLHF; CDR3 DNA: TGTGCCAGCAGTTTCCAGGGCATGAGCTCCTATAATTCACCCCTCCACTTT
D gene: NA; clone size: NA; V gene: TRBV15; J gene: TRBJ2-7; CDR3 protein: CATSRARGTYEQYF; CDR3 DNA: TGTGCCACCAGCAGGGCCCGGGGAACCTACGAGCAGTACTTC
D gene: NA; clone size: NA; V gene: TRBV4-3; J gene: TRBJ2-5; CDR3 protein: CASSQARGTQYF; CDR3 DNA: TGCGCCAGCAGCCAAGCCCGGGGGACCCAGTACTTC
D gene: NA; clone size: few; V gene: TRBV16; J gene: TRBJ1-3; CDR3 protein: CASSQLGSSGNTIYF; CDR3 DNA: TGTGCCAGCAGCCAACTAGGGAGCTCTGGAAACACCATATATTTT
D gene: TRBD1; clone size: once; V gene: TRBV7-9; J gene: TRBJ1-2; CDR3 protein: CASSFRQGAVGYGYTF; CDR3 DNA: TGTGCCAGCAGCTTTCGACAGGGGGCAGTTGGCTATGGCTACACCTTC
D gene: NA; clone size: few; V gene: TRBV11-1; J gene: TRBJ2-7; CDR3 protein: CASSLVRSSYEQYF; CDR3 DNA: TGTGCCAGCAGCTTAGTAAGGAGCTCCTACGAGCAGTACTTC
D gene: NA; clone size: NA; V gene: TRBV19; J gene: TRBJ1-2; CDR3 protein: CASSISRDVKGYTF; CDR3 DNA: TGTGCCAGTAGTATCAGCAGGGATGTTAAAGGCTACACCTTC
D gene: NA; clone size: NA; V gene: TRBV5-4; J gene: TRBJ1-3; CDR3 protein: CASSLAGGYGNTIYF; CDR3 DNA: TGTGCCAGCAGCTTGGCGGGGGGGTATGGAAACACCATATATTTT
D gene: NA; clone size: NA; V gene: TRBV5-1; J gene: TRBJ2-7; CDR3 protein: CASSSDGGSYEQYF; CDR3 DNA: TGCGCCAGCAGCAGCGACGGTGGCTCCTACGAGCAGTACTTC
D gene: TRBD2; clone size: NA; V gene: TRBV28; J gene: TRBJ2-2; CDR3 protein: CASSRGGDTGELFF; CDR3 DNA: TGTGCCAGCAGCCGGGGGGGTGACACCGGGGAGCTGTTTTTT
D gene: NA; clone size: NA; V gene: TRBV19; J gene: TRBJ2-7; CDR3 protein: CASSDRDEQYF; CDR3 DNA: TGTGCCAGTAGTGACCGGGACGAGCAGTACTTC
D gene: NA; clone size: NA; V gene: TRBV5-5; J gene: TRBJ1-1; CDR3 protein: CASRTNEGTEAFF; CDR3 DNA: TGTGCCAGCAGAACTAACGAAGGCACTGAAGCTTTCTTT
D gene: NA; clone size: NA; V gene: TRBV4-1; J gene: TRBJ2-1; CDR3 protein: CASSQESQWRNEQFF; CDR3 DNA: TGCGCCAGCAGCCAAGAGTCACAGTGGAGGAATGAGCAGTTCTTC
D gene: NA; clone size: once; V gene: TRBV7-9; J gene: TRBJ2-5; CDR3 protein: CASSPGHYQETQYF; CDR3 DNA: TGTGCCAGCAGCCCCGGACACTACCAAGAGACCCAGTACTTC
D gene: TRBD2; clone size: NA; V gene: TRBV19; J gene: TRBJ2-3; CDR3 protein: CASSIAGRAGGPVDTQYF; CDR3 DNA: TGTGCCAGTAGTATAGCCGGACGGGCGGGGGGGCCGGTGGATACGCAGTATTTT
D gene: NA; clone size: NA; V gene: TRBV7-2; J gene: TRBJ1-2; CDR3 protein: CASSLVDTSNYGYTF; CDR3 DNA: TGTGCCAGCAGCTTAGTCGACACTTCTAACTATGGCTACACCTTC
D gene: TRBD1; clone size: NA; V gene: TRBV28; J gene: TRBJ1-1; CDR3 protein: CASSLGQGRMNTEAFF; CDR3 DNA: TGTGCCAGCAGTCTCGGACAGGGGCGTATGAACACTGAAGCTTTCTTT
D gene: TRBD1; clone size: once; V gene: TRBV11-1; J gene: TRBJ2-4; CDR3 protein: CASSWGGQGYQYF; CDR3 DNA: TGTGCCAGCAGCTGGGGGGGACAGGGTTATCAGTACTTC
D gene: NA; clone size: few; V gene: TRBV7-2; J gene: TRBJ2-5; CDR3 protein: CASSLSIPQRGGETQYF; CDR3 DNA: TGTGCCAGCAGCTTATCTATCCCCCAGCGAGGAGGGGAGACCCAGTACTTC
D gene: NA; clone size: NA; V gene: TRBV5-4; J gene: TRBJ2-5; CDR3 protein: CASSAPTRGETQYF; CDR3 DNA: TGTGCCAGCAGCGCCCCTACTAGAGGAGAGACCCAGTACTTC
D gene: NA; clone size: few; V gene: TRBV5-5; J gene: TRBJ1-3; CDR3 protein: CASSLAAGNTIYF; CDR3 DNA: TGTGCCAGCAGCTTGGCGGCTGGAAACACCATATATTTT
D gene: NA; clone size: NA; V gene: TRBV11-2; J gene: TRBJ1-2; CDR3 protein: CASSLDTAAGYTF; CDR3 DNA: TGTGCCAGCAGCTTAGATACGGCGGCTGGCTACACCTTC
D gene: TRBD1; clone size: NA; V gene: TRBV5-1; J gene: TRBJ1-1; CDR3 protein: CASSLTTGGVTEAFF; CDR3 DNA: TGCGCCAGCAGCCTAACGACAGGGGGCGTCACTGAAGCTTTCTTT
D gene: TRBD2; clone size: NA; V gene: TRBV6-5; J gene: TRBJ2-7; CDR3 protein: CASRPLAGVTYEQYF; CDR3 DNA: TGTGCCAGCAGACCTCTAGCGGGGGTAACCTACGAGCAGTACTTC
D gene: NA; clone size: NA; V gene: TRBV4-3; J gene: TRBJ1-2; CDR3 protein: CASSQDEKPRGYTF; CDR3 DNA: TGCGCCAGCAGCCAAGATGAGAAGCCGCGTGGCTACACCTTC
D gene: NA; clone size: NA; V gene: TRBV10-3; J gene: TRBJ2-7; CDR3 protein: CATRQDSSYEQYF; CDR3 DNA: TGTGCCACCCGGCAGGACTCCTCCTACGAGCAGTACTTC
D gene: NA; clone size: NA; V gene: TRBV30; J gene: TRBJ1-1; CDR3 protein: CALKGVKAFF; CDR3 DNA: TGTGCCCTCAAGGGAGTAAAAGCTTTCTTT
D gene: TRBD1; clone size: NA; V gene: TRBV2; J gene: TRBJ1-2; CDR3 protein: CASRHSGGPYTF; CDR3 DNA: TGTGCCAGCAGGCATTCAGGGGGCCCCTACACCTTC
D gene: TRBD1; clone size: NA; V gene: TRBV28; J gene: TRBJ1-1; CDR3 protein: CASSQGDRVNTEAFF; CDR3 DNA: TGTGCCAGCAGTCAAGGGGACAGGGTGAACACTGAAGCTTTCTTT
D gene: TRBD2; clone size: NA; V gene: TRBV10-3; J gene: TRBJ2-7; CDR3 protein: CAITPAGGGYEQYF; CDR3 DNA: TGTGCCATCACCCCAGCGGGGGGGGGTTACGAGCAGTACTTC
D gene: TRBD1; clone size: NA; V gene: TRBV10-2; J gene: TRBJ1-5; CDR3 protein: CASTRDRNWGPQHF; CDR3 DNA: TGCGCCAGCACCCGGGACAGAAATTGGGGTCCCCAGCATTTT
D gene: NA; clone size: NA; V gene: TRBV12-3/TRBV12-4; J gene: TRBJ2-1; CDR3 protein: CASSLVGANEQFF; CDR3 DNA: TGTGCCAGCAGTTTAGTTGGGGCCAATGAGCAGTTCTTC
D gene: NA; clone size: few; V gene: TRBV7-9; J gene: TRBJ2-7; CDR3 protein: CASSLQSGYEQYF; CDR3 DNA: TGTGCCAGCAGCCTCCAGTCGGGCTACGAGCAGTACTTC
D gene: TRBD2; clone size: NA; V gene: TRBV10-3; J gene: TRBJ2-1; CDR3 protein: CAIRPGLAGVLNEQFF; CDR3 DNA: TGTGCCATCAGGCCGGGTCTAGCGGGGGTTCTCAATGAGCAGTTCTTC
D gene: NA; clone size: few; V gene: TRBV19; J gene: TRBJ1-2; CDR3 protein: CASSSPPGRGNYGYTF; CDR3 DNA: TGTGCCAGTAGTTCCCCCCCCGGCCGAGGGAACTATGGCTACACCTTC
D gene: TRBD2; clone size: NA; V gene: TRBV7-3; J gene: TRBJ2-2; CDR3 protein: CASSPSGGNTGELFF; CDR3 DNA: TGTGCCAGCAGCCCTAGCGGGGGGAACACCGGGGAGCTGTTTTTT
D gene: NA; clone size: NA; V gene: TRBV10-3; J gene: TRBJ1-6; CDR3 protein: CAISVAEGEGSPLHF; CDR3 DNA: TGTGCCATCAGTGTTGCTGAGGGGGAGGGTTCACCCCTCCACTTT
D gene: TRBD1; clone size: NA; V gene: TRBV28; J gene: TRBJ1-6; CDR3 protein: CASSQSGQGPRSNSPLHF; CDR3 DNA: TGTGCCAGCAGCCAAAGTGGACAGGGGCCCAGGAGTAATTCACCCCTCCACTTT
D gene: TRBD1; clone size: NA; V gene: TRBV6-4; J gene: TRBJ1-6; CDR3 protein: CASSLLQGAGSPLHF; CDR3 DNA: TGTGCCAGCAGCCTCCTACAGGGGGCAGGTTCACCCCTCCACTTT
D gene: TRBD1; clone size: NA; V gene: TRBV5-1; J gene: TRBJ2-5; CDR3 protein: CASSSTGAETQYF; CDR3 DNA: TGCGCCAGCAGCTCGACAGGGGCAGAGACCCAGTACTTC
D gene: TRBD1; clone size: NA; V gene: TRBV5-1; J gene: TRBJ1-1; CDR3 protein: CASSPDRGFATEAFF; CDR3 DNA: TGCGCCAGCAGCCCTGACAGGGGGTTCGCTACTGAAGCTTTCTTT
D gene: TRBD1; clone size: NA; V gene: TRBV2; J gene: TRBJ1-2; CDR3 protein: CASRGDSHYGYTF; CDR3 DNA: TGTGCCAGCAGGGGGGACAGTCATTATGGCTACACCTTC
D gene: NA; clone size: NA; V gene: TRBV29-1; J gene: TRBJ2-1; CDR3 protein: CSVDPRGAYKFF; CDR3 DNA: TGCAGCGTTGACCCCCGGGGGGCTTATAAGTTCTTC
D gene: NA; clone size: NA; V gene: TRBV2; J gene: TRBJ2-3; CDR3 protein: CASSPNWFNTDTQYF; CDR3 DNA: TGTGCCAGCAGCCCCAACTGGTTTAACACAGATACGCAGTATTTT
D gene: NA; clone size: NA; V gene: TRBV19; J gene: TRBJ1-1; CDR3 protein: CASNIRGSAAFF; CDR3 DNA: TGTGCCAGTAACATCAGGGGAAGCGCAGCTTTCTTT
D gene: NA; clone size: once; V gene: TRBV11-2; J gene: TRBJ2-3; CDR3 protein: CASSSLTDTQYF; CDR3 DNA: TGTGCCAGCAGCTCTCTCACAGATACGCAGTATTTT
D gene: NA; clone size: NA; V gene: TRBV15; J gene: TRBJ2-2; CDR3 protein: CATSRDRGTGELFF; CDR3 DNA: TGTGCCACCAGCAGAGATAGGGGGACCGGGGAGCTGTTTTTT
D gene: NA; clone size: once; V gene: TRBV9; J gene: TRBJ1-2; CDR3 protein: CASSVNRVSNYGYTF; CDR3 DNA: TGTGCCAGCAGCGTTAACAGGGTATCTAACTATGGCTACACCTTC